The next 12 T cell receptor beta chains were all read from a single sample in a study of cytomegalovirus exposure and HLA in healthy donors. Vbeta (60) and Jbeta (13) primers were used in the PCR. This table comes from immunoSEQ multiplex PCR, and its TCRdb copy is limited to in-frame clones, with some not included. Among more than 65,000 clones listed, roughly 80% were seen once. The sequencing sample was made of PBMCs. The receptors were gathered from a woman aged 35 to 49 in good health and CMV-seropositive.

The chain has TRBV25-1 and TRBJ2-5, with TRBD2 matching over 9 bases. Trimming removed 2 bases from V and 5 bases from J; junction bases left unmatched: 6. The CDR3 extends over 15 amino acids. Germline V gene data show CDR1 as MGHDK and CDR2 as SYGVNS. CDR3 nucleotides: TGTGCCAGCAGTGAAACGGCGGGGGGGTGGGAGACCCAGTACTTC. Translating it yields CASSETAGGWETQYF.

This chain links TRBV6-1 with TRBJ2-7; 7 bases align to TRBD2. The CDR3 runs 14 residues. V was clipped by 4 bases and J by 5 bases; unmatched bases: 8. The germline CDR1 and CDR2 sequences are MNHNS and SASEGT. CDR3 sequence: CASSGEGRGNEQYF. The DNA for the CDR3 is TGTGCCAGCAGTGGGGAGGGGCGAGGGAACGAGCAGTACTTC.

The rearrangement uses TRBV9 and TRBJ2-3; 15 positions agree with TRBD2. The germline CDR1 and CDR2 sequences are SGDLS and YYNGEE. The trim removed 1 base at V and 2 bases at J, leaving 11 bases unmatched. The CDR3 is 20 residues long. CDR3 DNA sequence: TGTGCCAGCAGCGTAAAAGGACTAGCGGGAGGGGGGTCCCCCACAGATACGCAGTATTTT. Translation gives CASSVKGLAGGGSPTDTQYF.

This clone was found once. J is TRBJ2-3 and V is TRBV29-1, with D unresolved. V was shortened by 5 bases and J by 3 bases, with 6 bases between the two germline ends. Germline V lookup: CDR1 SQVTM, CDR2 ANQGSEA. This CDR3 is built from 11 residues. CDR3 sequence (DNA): TGCAGCGTTCTCCTGACAGATACGCAGTATTTT. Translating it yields CSVLLTDTQYF.

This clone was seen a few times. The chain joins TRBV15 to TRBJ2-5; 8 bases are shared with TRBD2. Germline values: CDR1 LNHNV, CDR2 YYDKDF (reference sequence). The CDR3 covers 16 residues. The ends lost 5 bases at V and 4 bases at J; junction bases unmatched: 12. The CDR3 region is CATSPREGVGGETQYF. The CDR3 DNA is TGTGCCACCAGCCCCCGGGAGGGGGTCGGGGGAGAGACCCAGTACTTC.

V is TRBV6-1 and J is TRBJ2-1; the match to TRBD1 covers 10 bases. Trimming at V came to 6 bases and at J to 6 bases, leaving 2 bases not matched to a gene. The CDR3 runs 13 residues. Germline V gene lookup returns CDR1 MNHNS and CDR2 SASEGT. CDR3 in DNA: TGTGCCAGCAGGACAGGGGGCCGCAATGAGCAGTTCTTC. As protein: CASRTGGRNEQFF.

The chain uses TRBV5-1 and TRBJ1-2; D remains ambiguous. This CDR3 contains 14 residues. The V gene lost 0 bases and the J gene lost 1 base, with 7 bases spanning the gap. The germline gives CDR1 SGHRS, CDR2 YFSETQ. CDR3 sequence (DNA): TGCGCCAGCAGCTTGGGGGCGTTTAACTATGGCTACACCTTC. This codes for CASSLGAFNYGYTF.

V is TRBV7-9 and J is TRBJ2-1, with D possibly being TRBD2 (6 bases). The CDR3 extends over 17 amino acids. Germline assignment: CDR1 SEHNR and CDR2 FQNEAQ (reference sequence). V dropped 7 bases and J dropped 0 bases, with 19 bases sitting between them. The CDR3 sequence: CASIHNLAGRSYNEQFF. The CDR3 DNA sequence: TGTGCCAGCATCCATAATCTCGCGGGGCGCTCCTACAATGAGCAGTTCTTC.

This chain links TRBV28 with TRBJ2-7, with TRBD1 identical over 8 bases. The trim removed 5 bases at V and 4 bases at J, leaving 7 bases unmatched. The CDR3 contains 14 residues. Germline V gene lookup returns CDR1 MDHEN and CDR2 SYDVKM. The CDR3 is CASSLPGQVYEQYF. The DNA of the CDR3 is TGTGCCAGCAGTCTGCCGGGACAGGTGTACGAGCAGTACTTC.

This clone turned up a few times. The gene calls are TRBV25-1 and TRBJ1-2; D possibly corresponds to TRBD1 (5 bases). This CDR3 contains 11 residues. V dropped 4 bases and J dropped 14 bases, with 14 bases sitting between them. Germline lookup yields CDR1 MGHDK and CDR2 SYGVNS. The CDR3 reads CASSGQGLVTF. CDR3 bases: TGTGCCAGCAGTGGGCAGGGATTGGTTACCTTC.

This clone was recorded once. The CDR3 protein is CASRPGSTSEQFF. As DNA, the CDR3 is TGTGCCAGCAGGCCGGGTTCTACCAGCGAGCAGTTCTTC. The chain is built from TRBV2 and TRBJ2-1; D uncertain. V lost 6 bases to trimming and J lost 10 bases, with 16 bases between them. Germline V gene data show CDR1 as SNHLY and CDR2 as FYNNEI. The length of the CDR3 is 13 residues. Combining the CDR3 with reference TRBV2 and TRBJ2-1 gives the whole variable domain EPEVTQTPSHQVTQMGQEVILRCVPISNHLYFYWYRQILGQKVEFLVSFYNNEISEKSEIFDDQFSVERPDGSNFTLKIRSTKLEDSAMYFCASRPGSTSEQFFGPGTRLTVL.

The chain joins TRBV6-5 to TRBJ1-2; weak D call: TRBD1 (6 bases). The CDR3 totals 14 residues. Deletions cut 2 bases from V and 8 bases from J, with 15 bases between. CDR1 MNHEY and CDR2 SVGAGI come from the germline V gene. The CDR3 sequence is CASSYAGSGEGYTF. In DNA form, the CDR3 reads TGTGCCAGCAGTTACGCTGGGTCAGGGGAAGGCTACACCTTC.